The 32 T cell receptor beta chains below all came from one sample that was sequenced in a study of brain metastases from non-small cell lung cancer. Using immunoSEQ multiplex PCR, the repertoire was profiled, and TCRdb retains in-frame clones only, with some absent. The data contain approximately 3,100 clones, around 95% of them seen just once; the ten biggest clones take up less than 2%. Sequences were obtained from tumor-adjacent normal tissue. These TCRs come from a donor aged 40 or over with non-small cell lung cancer.

The rearrangement joins TRBV18 to TRBJ1-3; D is undetermined. CDR3 length equals 15 residues. Germline lookup yields CDR1 KGHSH and CDR2 LQKENI. Trimming shortened V by 2 bases and J by 1 base, and 9 bases separated the two germline ends. The CDR3 DNA sequence: TGTGCCAGCTCACCATTTTACCTTTCTGGAAACACCATATATTTT. Protein product: CASSPFYLSGNTIYF.

The chain couples TRBV18 to TRBJ1-1; no firm D call. This CDR3 comprises 15 residues. Trimming left V 3 bases short and J 0 bases short, with 11 bases between. The V gene's germline CDR1 is KGHSH and CDR2 LQKENI. The CDR3 DNA reads as TGTGCCAGCTCACCCCAGTCGACGGTGAACACTGAAGCTTTCTTT. It translates to CASSPQSTVNTEAFF.

This chain joins TRBV5-1 and TRBJ1-1, with D perhaps matching TRBD1 (6 bases). The V gene's germline CDR1 is SGHRS and CDR2 YFSETQ. The CDR3 length is 15 residues. V gave up 0 bases and J gave up 7 bases, with 16 bases separating them. CDR3 amino acids: CASSLEGGDGVEAFF. CDR3 DNA: TGCGCCAGCAGCTTGGAAGGGGGTGACGGGGTTGAAGCTTTCTTT. The full variable domain, with the rest looked up from reference TRBV5-1 and TRBJ1-1, is KAGVTQTPRYLIKTRGQQVTLSCSPISGHRSVSWYQQTPGQGLQFLFEYFSETQRNKGNFPGRFSGRQFSNSRSEMNVSTLELGDSALYLCASSLEGGDGVEAFFGQGTRLTVV.

DNA of the CDR3: TGTGCCAGCAGCTTAGGCCGGGACAACTACGAGCAGTACTTC. It codes for CASSLGRDNYEQYF. This chain connects TRBV13 to TRBJ2-7; a weak D match, TRBD1 (6 bases). V lost 0 bases, J lost 3 bases, and 9 bases lay in between. Germline-derived CDR1 and CDR2 are PRHDT and FYEKMQ (reference sequence). This CDR3 contains 14 residues. Full variable domain (remainder filled in from reference TRBV13 and TRBJ2-7): AAGVIQSPRHLIKEKRETATLKCYPIPRHDTVYWYQQGPGQDPQFLISFYEKMQSDKGSIPDRFSAQQFSDYHSELNMSSLELGDSALYFCASSLGRDNYEQYFGPGTRLTVT.

The chain couples TRBV7-3 to TRBJ2-3; 11 positions agree with TRBD2. This CDR3 is built from 19 residues. Germline CDR1 reads SGHTA; CDR2 reads FQGTGA. The junction had 12 bases not matched to a gene; V was cut back by 2 bases and J by 2 bases. CDR3 in amino acids: CASSLLGLGLAENTDTQYF. CDR3 DNA sequence: TGTGCCAGCAGCTTACTGGGCTTGGGACTAGCGGAAAACACAGATACGCAGTATTTT.

The chain uses TRBV6-4 and TRBJ2-2; 7 bases align to TRBD2. In germline, CDR1 is MRHNA, CDR2 SNTAGT. The CDR3 contains 13 residues. With 8 bases clipped from V and 9 bases from J, the junction kept 9 bases outside the gene matches. As DNA, the CDR3 is TGTGCCAGCGGCGGGGGTGTGGGTAGGGAGCTGTTTTTT. Translated: CASGGGVGRELFF.

The rearrangement uses TRBV6-5 and TRBJ2-7; D uncertain. The CDR3 loop spans 14 amino acids. The germline gives CDR1 MNHEY, CDR2 SVGAGI. V was pared by 6 bases and J by 0 bases, with 12 bases between. Here the CDR3 reads CASSPSYSSYEQYF. The CDR3 DNA reads as TGTGCCAGCAGCCCCTCGTACAGCTCCTACGAGCAGTACTTC.

This sequence joins TRBV12-3 or TRBV12-4 and TRBJ2-3; D uncertain. The germline V and J ends were trimmed by 3 bases and 6 bases, with 10 bases remaining between them. The CDR3 spans 13 residues. CDR3 residues: CASSFLGGDTQYF. CDR3 in DNA: TGTGCCAGCAGTTTTTTAGGTGGGGATACGCAGTATTTT.

V and J are TRBV5-1 and TRBJ2-2, with a possible D match to TRBD2 (6 bases). The CDR3 is 17 amino acids. Germline V gives CDR1 SGHRS, CDR2 YFSETQ. The V end was cut by 0 bases, the J end by 5 bases, with 17 bases between. DNA of the CDR3: TGCGCCAGCAGCTTGGCCGGGTCAGGTGGAGGGACCGGGGAGCTGTTTTTT. Its protein product is CASSLAGSGGGTGELFF. The complete variable domain, with remaining parts taken from reference TRBV5-1 and TRBJ2-2, reads KAGVTQTPRYLIKTRGQQVTLSCSPISGHRSVSWYQQTPGQGLQFLFEYFSETQRNKGNFPGRFSGRQFSNSRSEMNVSTLELGDSALYLCASSLAGSGGGTGELFFGEGSRLTVL.

The rearrangement links TRBV7-3 to TRBJ1-1; a possible D gene is TRBD1 (6 bases). This CDR3 has 13 amino acids. Trimming cost V 3 bases and J 1 base, with 6 bases left between them. Germline-derived CDR1 and CDR2 are SGHTA and FQGTGA. DNA for the CDR3: TGTGCCAGCAGCTTGACAGGGAACACTGAAGCTTTCTTT. It specifies CASSLTGNTEAFF.

The V call is TRBV24-1, the J call TRBJ2-7, with 10 bases lining up with TRBD1. Germline V CDR1 and CDR2: KGHDR, SFDVKD. V was pared by 4 bases and J by 6 bases, with 5 bases of the junction left unmatched. CDR3 size: 14 residues. The DNA of the CDR3 is TGTGCCACCAGTGACCGACAGGGGGCGGGCGAGCAGTACTTC. Translating gives CATSDRQGAGEQYF.

The genes are TRBV7-3 and TRBJ1-1; D uncertain. V dropped 5 bases and J dropped 0 bases, with 10 bases sitting between them. Germline assignment: CDR1 SGHTA and CDR2 FQGTGA. This CDR3 comprises 14 residues. The CDR3 loop is CASSQEGLNTEAFF. The CDR3 region has the DNA TGTGCCAGCAGCCAGGAAGGGCTGAACACTGAAGCTTTCTTT.

This clone was picked up a small number of times. The gene calls are TRBV18 and TRBJ1-3; TRBD1 matches at 9 bases. Germline trimming cut 3 bases from V and 0 bases from J; bases unmatched to any gene: 3. Germline V gene data show CDR1 as KGHSH and CDR2 as LQKENI. This CDR3 is built from 16 residues. The CDR3 loop reads CASSPQTGGSGNTIYF. Written as DNA, the CDR3 is TGTGCCAGCTCACCGCAGACAGGGGGCTCTGGAAACACCATATATTTT.

CDR3 in DNA: TGTGCCAGCAGCCCGGGACTTTGGATAAATGAAAAACTGTTTTTT. Its translation is CASSPGLWINEKLFF. J is TRBJ1-4 and V is TRBV6-2 or TRBV6-3, with D possibly TRBD1 on 5 matching bases. Germline CDR1 reads MNHEY; CDR2 reads SVGEGT. CDR3 length: 15 residues. The germline V and J ends were trimmed by 6 bases and 5 bases, with 16 bases remaining between them.

The CDR3 DNA reads TGTGCCAGCAGCCCCGGGCGGGCCCTCGGAACCCGCCAGTTCTTC. It translates to CASSPGRALGTRQFF. The chain joins TRBV11-1 to TRBJ2-1, with a possible D match to TRBD2 (5 bases). Germline CDR1 and CDR2: SGHAT and FQDESV (reference sequence). V lost 5 bases, J lost 13 bases, and 24 bases lay in between. CDR3 length: 15 residues.

The gene calls are TRBV2 and TRBJ1-1, with no clear D. This CDR3 is 15 amino acids long. V shed 0 bases and J shed 4 bases, with 12 bases lying between them. Germline CDR1 and CDR2: SNHLY and FYNNEI. Here the CDR3 reads CASSEALAWGTEAFF. Written as DNA, the CDR3 is TGTGCCAGCAGTGAAGCGTTGGCCTGGGGCACTGAAGCTTTCTTT.

The chain is built from TRBV6-2 or TRBV6-3 and TRBJ2-7; 8 bases align to TRBD2. Per the germline V gene, CDR1 is MNHEY and CDR2 is SVGEGT. This CDR3 has 15 residues. J was trimmed by 9 bases and V by 4 bases; bases with no gene match: 14. The DNA for the CDR3 is TGTGCCAGCAGTTTGGGGGGCCCGGGAGGGCTCGGGCAGTACTTC. Translated, it gives CASSLGGPGGLGQYF.

V and J are TRBV4-3 and TRBJ2-6, with a tentative D call TRBD1 (6 bases). The CDR3 runs to 20 residues. V gave up 0 bases and J gave up 0 bases, with 18 bases separating them. Per germline, CDR1 LGHNA and CDR2 YSLEER. The CDR3 DNA reads TGCGCCAGCAGCCAAGAACCCTCCGGGACACTCTTCTCTGGGGCCAACGTCCTGACTTTC. Translated: CASSQEPSGTLFSGANVLTF.

The J gene is TRBJ2-7, the V gene TRBV7-2; 9 positions agree with TRBD2. CDR3 length equals 15 residues. Germline CDR1 is SGHTA and CDR2 is FQGNSA. V dropped 5 bases and J dropped 3; count of bases not matched to a gene: 8. This chain's CDR3 is CASSPSGNVYYEQYF. DNA for the CDR3: TGTGCCAGCAGCCCTAGCGGGAACGTCTACTACGAGCAGTACTTC.

The chain recombines TRBV4-3 with TRBJ1-3; TRBD1 matches 11 bases. The CDR3 runs to 15 residues. The trim removed 0 bases at V and 8 bases at J, leaving 3 bases unmatched. Germline V gene data show CDR1 as LGHNA and CDR2 as YSLEER. The CDR3 loop is CASSQDRDRGDTIYF. CDR3 nucleotides: TGCGCCAGCAGCCAAGATCGGGACAGGGGGGACACCATATATTTT.

The chain is built from TRBV2 and TRBJ2-5; no definite D call. Trimming removed 3 bases from V and 5 bases from J, with 13 bases in between. This CDR3 contains 14 residues. Germline V CDR1 and CDR2: SNHLY, FYNNEI. DNA of the CDR3: TGTGCCAGCAGTGATGGCCGGCAGTGGGAGACCCAGTACTTC. It yields the protein CASSDGRQWETQYF.

The chain carries TRBV29-1 and TRBJ2-3, with 14 bases matching TRBD2. The CDR3 consists of 18 residues. From germline, CDR1 is SQVTM and CDR2 ANQGSEA. Trimming removed 6 bases from V and 1 base from J; junction bases left unmatched: 12. CDR3 sequence reads: CSVAGLAGGSGGTDTQYF. CDR3 nucleotides: TGCAGCGTGGCCGGACTAGCGGGAGGATCGGGGGGCACAGATACGCAGTATTTT.

V and J are TRBV7-2 and TRBJ1-4; maybe TRBD1 (5 bases). CDR1 is SGHTA, CDR2 FQGNSA, per germline. V lost 1 base, J lost 6 bases, and 12 bases lay in between. The length of the CDR3 is 15 residues. The CDR3 coding sequence is TGTGCCAGCAGCTTAGATGGCAGGGAAGATGAAAAACTGTTTTTT. Protein product: CASSLDGREDEKLFF.

The V and J genes are TRBV3-1 (or the pseudogene TRBV3-2) and TRBJ2-2, with 8 positions matching TRBD2. The length of the CDR3 is 16 residues. Germline CDR1 is LGHDT and CDR2 is YNNKEL (reference sequence). The junction had 5 bases not matched to a gene; V was cut back by 4 bases and J by 1 base. CDR3 sequence reads: CASSLVAGWNTGELFF. The CDR3 coding sequence is TGTGCCAGCAGCCTTGTAGCGGGATGGAACACCGGGGAGCTGTTTTTT.

The chain is built from TRBV28 and TRBJ1-5, with a tentative D call TRBD1 (5 bases). Germline-derived CDR1 and CDR2 are MDHEN and SYDVKM. The V and J ends lost 6 bases and 0 bases respectively, with 9 bases between them. This CDR3 is built from 14 residues. CDR3 coding DNA: TGTGCCAGCAGGCCAGGGAATAGCAATCAGCCCCAGCATTTT. It is translated as CASRPGNSNQPQHF.

In DNA, the CDR3 is TGCAGCGTGGGGATCCAGGGCCAAGAGACCCAGTACTTC. Encoded protein: CSVGIQGQETQYF. V gene TRBV29-1 combines with J gene TRBJ2-5, with D possibly TRBD1 on 5 matching bases. Trimming stripped 6 bases from V and 1 base from J, with 12 bases between. This CDR3 has 13 amino acids. Germline assignment: CDR1 SQVTM and CDR2 ANQGSEA.

This clone was observed once. The rearrangement links TRBV6-6 to TRBJ2-5, with TRBD2 as a possible D gene (5 bases). The CDR3 has 12 amino acids. V was cut by 6 bases and J by 5 bases, with 10 bases left in between. Germline CDR1 MNHNY, CDR2 SVGAGI (reference sequence). For the CDR3, the DNA is TGTGCCAGCAGGTGGGAGAGGGAGACCCAGTACTTC. Protein product: CASRWERETQYF.

V gene TRBV5-5 combines with J gene TRBJ2-3; TRBD1 is a possible D gene (6 bases). Germline CDR1 reads SGHKS; CDR2 reads YYEKEE (reference sequence). V was pared by 4 bases and J by 3 bases, with 18 bases between. CDR3 length: 16 amino acids. CDR3 in amino acids: CASSRRGSPVTDTQYF. Written as DNA, the CDR3 is TGTGCCAGCAGCCGAAGGGGGTCCCCAGTAACAGATACGCAGTATTTT. Using reference TRBV5-5 and TRBJ2-3 for the parts outside the CDR3, the full variable domain is DAGVTQSPTHLIKTRGQQVTLRCSPISGHKSVSWYQQVLGQGPQFIFQYYEKEERGRGNFPDRFSARQFPNYSSELNVNALLLGDSALYLCASSRRGSPVTDTQYFGPGTRLTVL.

V gene TRBV7-2 combines with J gene TRBJ1-1; TRBD1 might be the D (6 bases). Per the germline V gene, CDR1 is SGHTA and CDR2 is FQGNSA. The CDR3 consists of 14 residues. V lost 2 bases and J lost 7, with 14 bases in between. CDR3 region: CASSLMQGQSEAFF. The CDR3 bases are TGTGCCAGCAGCTTAATGCAGGGGCAGAGTGAAGCTTTCTTT. The full variable domain, in which reference TRBV7-2 and TRBJ1-1 provide the parts outside the CDR3, is GAGVSQSPSNKVTEKGKDVELRCDPISGHTALYWYRQSLGQGLEFLIYFQGNSAPDKSGLPSDRFSAERTGGSVSTLTIQRTQQEDSAVYLCASSLMQGQSEAFFGQGTRLTVV.

The genes are TRBV7-9 and TRBJ1-5; D not resolved. Germline lookup yields CDR1 SEHNR and CDR2 FQNEAQ (reference sequence). V was pared by 5 bases and J by 3 bases, with 11 bases between. The length of the CDR3 is 14 residues. DNA of the CDR3: TGTGCCAGCAGCACCCAGGACGACAATCAGCCCCAGCATTTT. Translated: CASSTQDDNQPQHF.

The V gene is TRBV6-5, the J gene TRBJ2-7, with D maybe TRBD1 (6 bases). Germline CDR1 is MNHEY and CDR2 is SVGAGI. The CDR3 consists of 14 residues. Trimming pared 6 bases from V and 3 bases from J, leaving 15 bases between. The CDR3 nucleotides read TGTGCCAGCAGCTTTGACAGGCATAACTACGAGCAGTACTTC. This codes for CASSFDRHNYEQYF.

About this clone itself: One end of the junction varies from germline; a read error may be responsible. The gene calls are TRBV6-1 and TRBJ1-2; D might be TRBD1 (6 bases). In germline, CDR1 is MNHNS, CDR2 SASEGT. The CDR3 length is 16 residues. The CDR3 here is CASREGGPTTNYGYTF. The CDR3 DNA reads TGTGCCAGCAGGGAAGGGGGACCAACAACTAACTATGGCTACACCTTC.